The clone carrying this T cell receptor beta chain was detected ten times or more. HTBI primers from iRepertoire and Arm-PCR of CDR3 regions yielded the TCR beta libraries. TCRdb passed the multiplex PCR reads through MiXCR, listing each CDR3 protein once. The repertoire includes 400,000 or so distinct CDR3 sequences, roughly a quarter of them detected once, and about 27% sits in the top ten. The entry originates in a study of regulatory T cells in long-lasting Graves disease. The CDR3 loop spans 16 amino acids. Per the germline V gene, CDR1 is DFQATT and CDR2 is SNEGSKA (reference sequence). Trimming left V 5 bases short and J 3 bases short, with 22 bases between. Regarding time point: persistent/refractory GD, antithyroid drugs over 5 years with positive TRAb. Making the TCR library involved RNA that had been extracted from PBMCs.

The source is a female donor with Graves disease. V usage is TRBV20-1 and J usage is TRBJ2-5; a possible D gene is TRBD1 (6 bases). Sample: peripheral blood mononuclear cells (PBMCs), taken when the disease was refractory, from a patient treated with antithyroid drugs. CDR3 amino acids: CSADDEGRGSKETQYF. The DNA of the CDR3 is TGCAGTGCTGACGACGAAGGCAGGGGCTCAAAAGAGACCCAGTACTTC.